The T cell receptor beta chain under discussion was sequenced for a study of blood T cells in healthy people across ages. This clonotype was found a few times. Primed by a sample-barcoded 5' primer and a J-beta primer mix, a second PCR proceeded for 7 to 11 cycles. TCRdb re-derived calls from the 5' RACE reads in MiXCR, one entry per CDR3 protein. The data contain about 1.6 million distinct CDR3 sequences, about 32% of them singletons. Germline values: CDR1 ENHRY, CDR2 SYGVKD. Unmatched junction bases numbered 2, after V lost 5 bases and J lost 0 bases. The CDR3 has 16 residues. Material: blood. The clonotype was recovered from a woman aged 25 to 39 in good health. The V and J genes are TRBV10-3 and TRBJ2-1; 12 bases line up with TRBD2. Written as DNA, the CDR3 is TGTGCCATCAGTAGGACTAGCGGGGACTCCTACAATGAGCAGTTCTTC. It translates to CAISRTSGDSYNEQFF.